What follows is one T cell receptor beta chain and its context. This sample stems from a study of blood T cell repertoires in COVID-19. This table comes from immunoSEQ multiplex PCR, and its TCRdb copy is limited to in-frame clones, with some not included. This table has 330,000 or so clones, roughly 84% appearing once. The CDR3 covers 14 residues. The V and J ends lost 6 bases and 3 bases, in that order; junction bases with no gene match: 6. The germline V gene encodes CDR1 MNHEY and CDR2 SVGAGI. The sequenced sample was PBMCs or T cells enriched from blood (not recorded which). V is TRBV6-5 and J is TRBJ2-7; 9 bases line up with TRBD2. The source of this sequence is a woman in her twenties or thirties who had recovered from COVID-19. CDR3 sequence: CASRVNSGSYEQYF. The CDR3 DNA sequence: TGTGCCAGCAGGGTCAATAGCGGGAGCTACGAGCAGTACTTC.